This TCR beta chain stems from a study of graft-versus-host responses after intestinal transplantation. CDR1 is LGHNA and CDR2 is YSLEER in the germline V gene. Trimming removed 0 bases at V and 3 bases at J, with 9 bases between. CDR3 length equals 15 residues. Profiling relied on immunoSEQ multiplex PCR, and the TCRdb table lists in-frame clones only, not all of them. The sample consists of some 26,000 clones, approximately 93% of them appearing once. The sequence derives from a human patient who received an intestinal transplant, so some T cells may come from the graft donor. This sample comprised PBMCs, obtained 156 days after intestinal transplant. The chain links TRBV4-3 to TRBJ2-1; a possible D gene is TRBD2 (5 bases). The CDR3 protein is CASSQDTGDYNEQFF. The CDR3 coding sequence is TGCGCCAGCAGCCAAGATACCGGGGACTACAATGAGCAGTTCTTC.